Following are 22 T cell receptor beta chains from one sample sequenced in a study of T-cell reconstitution after alpha-beta-depleted transplantation in children. As it was prepared, the TCRbeta library received unique molecular identifiers. TCRdb re-called the PCR reads with MiXCR, one entry per CDR3 protein. The sample has fewer than 750,000 distinct CDR3 sequences, 25% to 30% seen once. The sample here was PBMCs, taken before TCRalphabeta/CD19-depleted stem cell transplant. All receptors come from a boy in the first two years of life with Wiskott-Aldrich syndrome, due to receive a stem cell transplant.

This clonotype appeared a few times. This chain connects TRBV5-1 to TRBJ2-1; TRBD1 agrees at 9 bases. The CDR3 extends over 14 amino acids. CDR1 is SGHRS and CDR2 is YFSETQ in the germline V gene. The V gene end was trimmed by 4 bases and the J gene end by 4 bases; junction bases not matched to a gene: 3. CDR3 bases: TGCGCCAGCAGCACGGGACAGGGATACAATGAGCAGTTCTTC. Its translation is CASSTGQGYNEQFF. Variable domain in full (rest from reference TRBV5-1 and TRBJ2-1): KAGVTQTPRYLIKTRGQQVTLSCSPISGHRSVSWYQQTPGQGLQFLFEYFSETQRNKGNFPGRFSGRQFSNSRSEMNVSTLELGDSALYLCASSTGQGYNEQFFGPGTRLTVL.

This sequence joins TRBV7-8 and TRBJ2-7; D assignment may be TRBD1 or TRBD2 (6 bases each). The CDR3 loop spans 14 amino acids. Trimming stripped 1 base from V and 5 bases from J, with 12 bases between. Looked up from germline, CDR1 is SGHVS and CDR2 is FQNEAQ. The CDR3 protein is CASSLVGGGNEQYF. The CDR3 DNA is TGTGCCAGCAGCTTAGTGGGGGGCGGCAACGAGCAGTACTTC.

This clonotype was seen only a few times. The chain recombines TRBV5-1 with TRBJ2-2, with D perhaps matching TRBD1 (6 bases). The V end lost 2 bases, the J end lost 3 bases, and 11 bases lay between the germline ends. CDR1 and CDR2 from the germline V gene are SGHRS and YFSETQ. The CDR3 extends over 15 amino acids. DNA of the CDR3: TGCGCCAGCAGCTTTGGAAACAGGGACACCGGGGAGCTGTTTTTT. Amino acid sequence: CASSFGNRDTGELFF.

The gene calls are TRBV7-2 and TRBJ1-5, with D unresolved. Trimming shortened V by 1 base and J by 10 bases, and 2 bases separated the two germline ends. This CDR3 spans 10 amino acids. The germline V gene encodes CDR1 SGHTA and CDR2 FQGNSA. The CDR3 sequence: CASSLDPQHF. The DNA for the CDR3 is TGTGCCAGCAGCTTAGATCCCCAGCATTTT.

This clonotype was found a few times. The chain links TRBV20-1 to TRBJ1-3; D is ambiguous. Germline V lookup: CDR1 DFQATT, CDR2 SNEGSKA (reference sequence). This CDR3 has 16 residues. The germline V and J ends were trimmed by 2 bases and 0 bases, with 14 bases remaining between them. The CDR3 DNA is TGCAGTGCTAGACACGGCAGTGCCAGCTCTGGAAACACCATATATTTT. Amino acid sequence: CSARHGSASSGNTIYF.

The chain is built from TRBV5-1 and TRBJ2-7, with 12 bases lining up with TRBD2. V trimming: 0 bases; J trimming: 2 bases; junction bases outside the gene matches: 6. The CDR3 spans 17 residues. Germline loops: CDR1 SGHRS, CDR2 YFSETQ. The CDR3 here is CASSLALTSGRPYEQYF. CDR3 DNA: TGCGCCAGCAGCTTGGCCCTAACTAGCGGGAGGCCCTACGAGCAGTACTTC.

V usage is TRBV12-3 or TRBV12-4 and J usage is TRBJ2-5; TRBD2 aligns across 7 bases. Trimming took 3 bases from V and 3 from J; bases not matched to a gene: 7. The CDR3 spans 15 residues. The CDR3 DNA is TGTGCCAGCAGTTTCGTGGGAGGGAGGGAAGAGACCCAGTACTTC. This codes for CASSFVGGREETQYF.

This clonotype has a handful of counts. This rearrangement joins TRBV7-9 to TRBJ2-2, with D unclear. Germline CDR1 SEHNR, CDR2 FQNEAQ (reference sequence). The length of the CDR3 is 14 residues. Trimming removed 5 bases at V and 5 bases at J, with 12 bases between. The CDR3 DNA reads as TGTGCCAGCAGCCCCTCGGACCATACCGGGGAGCTGTTTTTT. Translation: CASSPSDHTGELFF.

In this sample, this clonotype turned up a few times. The chain has TRBV20-1 and TRBJ2-7; TRBD1 agrees at 10 bases. This CDR3 has 13 residues. With V trimmed by 5 bases and J by 2 bases, 3 bases remained unmatched. Germline V lookup: CDR1 DFQATT, CDR2 SNEGSKA (reference sequence). CDR3 in amino acids: CSAGQGVAYEQYF. CDR3 DNA: TGCAGTGCTGGACAGGGGGTGGCCTACGAGCAGTACTTC.

This clonotype turned up a few times. The V and J genes are TRBV5-1 and TRBJ2-5; 12 bases are shared with TRBD2. Germline V CDR1 and CDR2: SGHRS, YFSETQ. This CDR3 is 16 amino acids long. V trimming: 3 bases; J trimming: 5 bases; junction bases outside the gene matches: 8. CDR3 nucleotides: TGCGCCAGCAGCTCGAGACTAGCGGGAGACGGGGAGACCCAGTACTTC. Its translation: CASSSRLAGDGETQYF.

CDR3 in DNA: TGTGCCAGCAGTGTGGACAGGGGAGCGAGCATTCAGTACTTC. Translated: CASSVDRGASIQYF. The V call is TRBV28, the J call TRBJ2-4, with 9 bases lining up with TRBD1. There are 14 residues in the CDR3. Looked up from germline, CDR1 is MDHEN and CDR2 is SYDVKM. V lost 5 bases and J lost 9; bases outside the gene matches: 8.

V gene TRBV5-1 combines with J gene TRBJ2-5, with D perhaps TRBD2 (5 bases). This CDR3 has 14 residues. V lost 7 bases to trimming and J lost 5 bases, with 18 bases between them. Germline V CDR1 and CDR2: SGHRS, YFSETQ. As DNA, the CDR3 is TGCGCCAGCGGCGGAGTAGGGAGTGAGGAGACCCAGTACTTC. This codes for CASGGVGSEETQYF.

The chain joins TRBV20-1 to TRBJ2-7; TRBD1 aligns across 9 bases. The germline V gene encodes CDR1 DFQATT and CDR2 SNEGSKA (reference sequence). After removal of 1 base from V and 3 bases from J, the junction contained 1 base not matched to a gene. This CDR3 region has 13 residues. CDR3 DNA sequence: TGCAGTGCTAGAGGGGGACAGGGCTACGAGCAGTACTTC. It specifies CSARGGQGYEQYF.

This chain connects TRBV12-3 or TRBV12-4 to TRBJ2-2; no firm D call. CDR3 size: 16 residues. With 3 bases removed from V and 3 bases from J, the gap between germline ends came to 14 bases. This CDR3 is CASSFPIQSYTGELFF. DNA of the CDR3: TGTGCCAGCAGTTTCCCGATACAGAGCTACACCGGGGAGCTGTTTTTT.

The chain has TRBV5-5 and TRBJ2-1, with 8 bases identical to TRBD2. The CDR3 has 15 residues. After removal of 1 base from V and 5 bases from J, the junction contained 5 bases not matched to a gene. CDR1 is SGHKS and CDR2 is YYEKEE in the germline V gene (reference sequence). The CDR3 region has the DNA TGTGCCAGCAGCTTGCCCGGGACTAGTAACAATGAGCAGTTCTTC. It encodes CASSLPGTSNNEQFF.

The table lists this clonotype with a few counts. V is TRBV20-1 and J is TRBJ2-2, with D uncertain. The CDR3 loop spans 14 amino acids. V was trimmed by 3 bases and J by 1 base, leaving 9 bases between them. Germline CDR1 is DFQATT and CDR2 is SNEGSKA (reference sequence). The CDR3 DNA is TGCAGTGCTAGGGGCCCCCTGAACACCGGGGAGCTGTTTTTT. As protein: CSARGPLNTGELFF.

This rearrangement joins TRBV18 to TRBJ2-2; no definite D call. V shed 3 bases and J shed 2 bases, with 10 bases lying between them. The CDR3 loop spans 15 amino acids. Germline lookup yields CDR1 KGHSH and CDR2 LQKENI. The CDR3 here is CASSPQPPNTGELFF. CDR3 coding DNA: TGTGCCAGCTCACCTCAACCCCCAAACACCGGGGAGCTGTTTTTT.

The chain carries TRBV29-1 and TRBJ2-7, with TRBD2 matching 11 bases. The germline CDR1 and CDR2 sequences are SQVTM and ANQGSEA. CDR3 length: 18 amino acids. J gave up 0 bases and V 6 bases, and 16 bases lay outside the gene matches. CDR3 sequence: CSVSRQKLAGAFSYEQYF. In nucleotides, the CDR3 is TGCAGCGTCTCAAGACAGAAACTAGCGGGAGCTTTCTCCTACGAGCAGTACTTC.

This chain joins TRBV10-3 and TRBJ2-1; 14 bases align to TRBD2. J was trimmed by 2 bases and V by 4 bases; bases with no gene match: 4. CDR3 size: 17 residues. The germline V gene has CDR1 ENHRY and CDR2 SYGVKD. CDR3 amino acids: CAISGLAGGLAYNEQFF. As DNA, the CDR3 is TGTGCCATCAGTGGACTAGCGGGAGGGTTGGCCTACAATGAGCAGTTCTTC.

This sequence joins TRBV9 and TRBJ2-5; 7 nucleotides align to TRBD1. The CDR3 runs to 16 residues. Losses at the gene ends were 0 bases for V and 2 bases for J; bases not matched to a gene: 7. Looked up from germline, CDR1 is SGDLS and CDR2 is YYNGEE. The CDR3 DNA is TGTGCCAGCAGCGTAGGGCTCGGGACAGAACAAGAGACCCAGTACTTC. Amino acid sequence: CASSVGLGTEQETQYF.

This clonotype appeared many times. The V call is TRBV5-1, the J call TRBJ2-2; tentative D call: TRBD1 (6 bases). The CDR3 totals 17 residues. From germline, CDR1 is SGHRS and CDR2 YFSETQ. Trimming left V 4 bases short and J 3 bases short, with 19 bases between. The CDR3 is CASSTRGQMGDTGELFF. The CDR3 bases are TGCGCCAGCAGCACCAGAGGACAGATGGGGGACACCGGGGAGCTGTTTTTT.

This clonotype was seen repeatedly, ten times or more. This rearrangement joins TRBV7-7 to TRBJ2-3, with TRBD2 as a possible D gene (5 bases). Germline CDR1 SSHAT, CDR2 FNYEAQ (reference sequence). V dropped 5 bases and J dropped 1 base, with 10 bases sitting between them. This CDR3 has 14 residues. The CDR3 is CASSPGRGTDTQYF. In DNA, the CDR3 is TGTGCCAGCAGCCCCGGGCGGGGCACAGATACGCAGTATTTT.